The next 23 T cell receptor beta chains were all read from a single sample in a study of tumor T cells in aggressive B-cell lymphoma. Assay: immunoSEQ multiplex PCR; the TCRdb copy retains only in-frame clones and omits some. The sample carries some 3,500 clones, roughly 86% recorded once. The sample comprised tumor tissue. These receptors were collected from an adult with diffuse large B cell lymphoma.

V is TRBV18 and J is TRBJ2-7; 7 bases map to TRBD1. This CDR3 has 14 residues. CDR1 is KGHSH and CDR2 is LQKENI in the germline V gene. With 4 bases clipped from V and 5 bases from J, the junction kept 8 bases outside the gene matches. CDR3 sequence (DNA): TGTGCCAGCTCACGAAGGGACAGTATAGACGAGCAGTACTTC. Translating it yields CASSRRDSIDEQYF.

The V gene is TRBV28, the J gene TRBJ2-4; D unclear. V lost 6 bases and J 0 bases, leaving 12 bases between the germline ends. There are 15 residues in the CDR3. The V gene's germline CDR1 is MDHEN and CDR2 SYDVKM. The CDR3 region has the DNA TGTGCCAGCAGCCTGTCGAGCCTAGCCAAAAACATTCAGTACTTC. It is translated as CASSLSSLAKNIQYF. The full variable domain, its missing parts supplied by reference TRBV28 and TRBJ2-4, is DVKVTQSSRYLVKRTGEKVFLECVQDMDHENMFWYRQDPGLGLRLIYFSYDVKMKEKGDIPEGYSVSREKKERFSLILESASTNQTSMYLCASSLSSLAKNIQYFGAGTRLSVL.

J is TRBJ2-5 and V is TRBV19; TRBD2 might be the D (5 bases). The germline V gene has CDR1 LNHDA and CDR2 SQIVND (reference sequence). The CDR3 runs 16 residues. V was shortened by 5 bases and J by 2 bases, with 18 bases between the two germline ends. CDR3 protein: CASSPLPGERQETQYF. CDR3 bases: TGTGCCAGTAGTCCCCTACCTGGGGAGCGGCAAGAGACCCAGTACTTC.

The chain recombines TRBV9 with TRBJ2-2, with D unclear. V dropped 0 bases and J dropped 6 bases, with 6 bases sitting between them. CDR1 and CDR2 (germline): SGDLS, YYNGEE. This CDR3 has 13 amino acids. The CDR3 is CASSVVSSGELFF. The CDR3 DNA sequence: TGTGCCAGCAGCGTAGTTAGTTCCGGGGAGCTGTTTTTT. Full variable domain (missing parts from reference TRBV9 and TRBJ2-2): DSGVTQTPKHLITATGQRVTLRCSPRSGDLSVYWYQQSLDQGLQFLIQYYNGEERAKGNILERFSAQQFPDLHSELNLSSLELGDSALYFCASSVVSSGELFFGEGSRLTVL.

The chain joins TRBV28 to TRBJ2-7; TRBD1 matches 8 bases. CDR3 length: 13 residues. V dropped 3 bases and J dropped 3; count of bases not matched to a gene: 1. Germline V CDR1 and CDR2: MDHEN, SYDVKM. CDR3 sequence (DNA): TGTGCCAGCAGTTTTGACAGGGGCTACGAGCAGTACTTC. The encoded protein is CASSFDRGYEQYF.

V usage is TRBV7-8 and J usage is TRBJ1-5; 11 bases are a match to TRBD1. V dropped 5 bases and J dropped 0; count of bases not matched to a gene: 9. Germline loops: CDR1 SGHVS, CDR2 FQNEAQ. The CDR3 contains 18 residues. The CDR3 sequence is CASSPGQGGFYSNQPQHF. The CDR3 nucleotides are TGTGCCAGCAGCCCGGGACAGGGGGGATTTTATAGCAATCAGCCCCAGCATTTT. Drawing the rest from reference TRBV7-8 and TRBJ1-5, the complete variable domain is GAGVSQSPRYKVAKRGQDVALRCDPISGHVSLFWYQQALGQGPEFLTYFQNEAQLDKSGLPSDRFFAERPEGSVSTLKIQRTQQEDSAVYLCASSPGQGGFYSNQPQHFGDGTRLSIL.

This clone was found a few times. The CDR3 DNA is TGTGCCAGCAGTGAACCGGGGAGACAGGTCGCTGGGGCCAACGTCCTGACTTTC. Its translation: CASSEPGRQVAGANVLTF. This chain connects TRBV2 to TRBJ2-6; the D gene is possibly TRBD1 (6 bases). The CDR3 spans 18 residues. Germline-derived CDR1 and CDR2 are SNHLY and FYNNEI. V was clipped by 2 bases and J by 2 bases, with 16 bases between them.

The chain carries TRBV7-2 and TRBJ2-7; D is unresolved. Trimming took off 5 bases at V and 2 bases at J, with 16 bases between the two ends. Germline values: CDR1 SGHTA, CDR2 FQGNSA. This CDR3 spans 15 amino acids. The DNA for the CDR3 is TGTGCCAGCAGCCTAAAGCCAGAGGAACCCTACGAGCAGTACTTC. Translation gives CASSLKPEEPYEQYF.

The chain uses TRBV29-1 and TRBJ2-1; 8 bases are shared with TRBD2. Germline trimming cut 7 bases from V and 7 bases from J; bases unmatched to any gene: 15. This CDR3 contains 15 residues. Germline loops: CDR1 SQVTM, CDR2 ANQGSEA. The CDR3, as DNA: TGCAGCGCCACCCCAAGAGCGGGAGATTCGAATGAGCAGTTCTTC. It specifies CSATPRAGDSNEQFF.

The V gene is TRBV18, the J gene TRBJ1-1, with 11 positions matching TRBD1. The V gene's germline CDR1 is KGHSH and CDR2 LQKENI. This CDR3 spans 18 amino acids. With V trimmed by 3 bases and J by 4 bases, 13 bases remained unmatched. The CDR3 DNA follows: TGTGCCAGCTCACCCGAGGGACAGGGGGGAGGTTTAGGCACTGAAGCTTTCTTT. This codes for CASSPEGQGGGLGTEAFF.

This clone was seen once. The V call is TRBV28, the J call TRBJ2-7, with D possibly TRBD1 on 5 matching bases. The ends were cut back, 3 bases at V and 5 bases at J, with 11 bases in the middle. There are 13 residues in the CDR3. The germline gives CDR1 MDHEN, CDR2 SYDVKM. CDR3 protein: CASSFSGRHEQYF. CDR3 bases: TGTGCCAGCAGTTTTTCAGGGCGACACGAGCAGTACTTC.

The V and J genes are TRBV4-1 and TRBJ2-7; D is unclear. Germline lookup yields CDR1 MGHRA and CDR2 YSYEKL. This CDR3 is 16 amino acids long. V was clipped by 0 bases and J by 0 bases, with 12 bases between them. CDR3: CASSQDITSSSYEQYF. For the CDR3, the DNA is TGCGCCAGCAGCCAAGATATCACTTCTAGCTCCTACGAGCAGTACTTC.

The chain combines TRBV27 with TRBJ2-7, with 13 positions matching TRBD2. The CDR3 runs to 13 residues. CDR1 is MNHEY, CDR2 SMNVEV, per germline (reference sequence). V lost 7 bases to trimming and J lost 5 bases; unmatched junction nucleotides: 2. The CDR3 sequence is CASTGLAGDEQYF. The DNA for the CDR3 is TGTGCCAGCACCGGACTAGCGGGAGACGAGCAGTACTTC.

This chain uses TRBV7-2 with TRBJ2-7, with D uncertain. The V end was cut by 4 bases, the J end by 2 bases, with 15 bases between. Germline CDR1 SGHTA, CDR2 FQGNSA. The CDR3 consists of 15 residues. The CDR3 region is CASSSPPGLTYEQYF. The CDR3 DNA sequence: TGTGCCAGCAGCTCCCCCCCCGGGTTGACCTACGAGCAGTACTTC. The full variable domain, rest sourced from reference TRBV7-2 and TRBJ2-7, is GAGVSQSPSNKVTEKGKDVELRCDPISGHTALYWYRQSLGQGLEFLIYFQGNSAPDKSGLPSDRFSAERTGGSVSTLTIQRTQQEDSAVYLCASSSPPGLTYEQYFGPGTRLTVT.

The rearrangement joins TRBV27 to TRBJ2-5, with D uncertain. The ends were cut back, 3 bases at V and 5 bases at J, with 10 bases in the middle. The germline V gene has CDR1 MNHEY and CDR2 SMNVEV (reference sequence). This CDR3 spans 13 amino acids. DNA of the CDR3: TGTGCCAGCAGTTTGGGCCCGATGGAGACCCAGTACTTC. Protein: CASSLGPMETQYF.

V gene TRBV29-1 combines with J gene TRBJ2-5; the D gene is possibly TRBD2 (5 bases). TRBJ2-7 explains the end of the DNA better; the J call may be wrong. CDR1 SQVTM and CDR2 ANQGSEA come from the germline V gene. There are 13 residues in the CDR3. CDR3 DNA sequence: TGCAGCGTTGTAGAGGGAGCGTCCTACGAGCAGTACTTC. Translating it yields CSVVEGASYEQYF.

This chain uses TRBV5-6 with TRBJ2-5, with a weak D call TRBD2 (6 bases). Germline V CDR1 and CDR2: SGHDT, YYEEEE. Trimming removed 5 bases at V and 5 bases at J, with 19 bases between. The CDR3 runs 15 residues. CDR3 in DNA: TGTGCCAGCAGTTCTGAAGGACTGGGAGGCGAGACCCAGTACTTC. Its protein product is CASSSEGLGGETQYF.

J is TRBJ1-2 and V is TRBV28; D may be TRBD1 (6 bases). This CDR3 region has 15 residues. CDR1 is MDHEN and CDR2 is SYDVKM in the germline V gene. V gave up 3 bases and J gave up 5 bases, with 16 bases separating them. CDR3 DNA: TGTGCCAGCAGTTTGGGCGACAGGCCTGTATATGGCTACACCTTC. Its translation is CASSLGDRPVYGYTF.

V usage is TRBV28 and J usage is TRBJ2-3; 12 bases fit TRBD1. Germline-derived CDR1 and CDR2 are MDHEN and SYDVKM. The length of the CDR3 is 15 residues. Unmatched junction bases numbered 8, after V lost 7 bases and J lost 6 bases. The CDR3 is CASTGGGTGGDTQYF. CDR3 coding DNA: TGTGCCAGCACGGGCGGTGGGACAGGGGGCGATACGCAGTATTTT.

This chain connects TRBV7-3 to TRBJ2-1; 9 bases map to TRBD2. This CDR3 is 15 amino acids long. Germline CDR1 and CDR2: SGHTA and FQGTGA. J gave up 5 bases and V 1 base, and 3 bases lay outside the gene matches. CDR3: CASSLRLAGNNEQFF. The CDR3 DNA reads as TGTGCCAGCAGCTTAAGGCTAGCGGGAAACAATGAGCAGTTCTTC. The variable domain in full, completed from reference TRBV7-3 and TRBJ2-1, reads GAGVSQTPSNKVTEKGKYVELRCDPISGHTALYWYRQSLGQGPEFLIYFQGTGAADDSGLPNDRFFAVRPEGSVSTLKIQRTERGDSAVYLCASSLRLAGNNEQFFGPGTRLTVL.

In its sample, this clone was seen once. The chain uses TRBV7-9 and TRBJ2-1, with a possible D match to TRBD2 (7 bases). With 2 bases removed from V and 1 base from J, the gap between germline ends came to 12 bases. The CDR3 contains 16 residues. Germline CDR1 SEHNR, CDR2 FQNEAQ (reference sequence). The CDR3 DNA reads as TGTGCCAGCAGCTTAAGGGGGGAGGGGTCCTACAATGAGCAGTTCTTC. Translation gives CASSLRGEGSYNEQFF. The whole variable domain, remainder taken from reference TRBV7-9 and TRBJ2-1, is DTGVSQNPRHKITKRGQNVTFRCDPISEHNRLYWYRQTLGQGPEFLTYFQNEAQLEKSRLLSDRFSAERPKGSFSTLEIQRTEQGDSAMYLCASSLRGEGSYNEQFFGPGTRLTVL.

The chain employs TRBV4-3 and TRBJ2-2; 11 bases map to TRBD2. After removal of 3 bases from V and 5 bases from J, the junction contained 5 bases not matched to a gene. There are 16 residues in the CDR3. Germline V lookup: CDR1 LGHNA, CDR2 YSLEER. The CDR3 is CASSHELAGGTGELFF. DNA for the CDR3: TGCGCCAGCAGCCACGAGCTAGCGGGAGGAACCGGGGAGCTGTTTTTT.

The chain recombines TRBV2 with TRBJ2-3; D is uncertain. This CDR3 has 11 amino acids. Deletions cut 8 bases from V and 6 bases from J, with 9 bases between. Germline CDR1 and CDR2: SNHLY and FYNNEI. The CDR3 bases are TGTGCCAGCCGTCAGTGGGATACGCAGTATTTT. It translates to CASRQWDTQYF.